The 5 T cell receptor beta chains in this list originate from one sample, sequenced in a study of T-cell reconstitution after alpha-beta-depleted transplantation in children. As it was prepared, the TCRbeta library received unique molecular identifiers. TCRdb re-called the PCR reads with MiXCR, one entry per CDR3 protein. Among about 980,000 distinct CDR3 sequences listed, less than 30% were seen once. This material consisted of PBMCs, mostly from graft donor cells, taken 360 days after TCRalphabeta/CD19-depleted stem cell transplant. Receptor source: a boy under three years old who had a stem cell transplant for SCID, so the T cells may come from the graft donor.

This clonotype was picked up a small number of times. The V call is TRBV29-1, the J call TRBJ2-2; D tentatively reads TRBD1 or TRBD2 (5 bases each). The length of the CDR3 is 15 residues. Germline V gene sequence: CDR1 SQVTM, CDR2 ANQGSEA. Between the trimmed V and J ends, which lost 3 bases and 5 bases, there was a span of 16 bases. The DNA of the CDR3 is TGCAGCGTTGATAGAGGGGTTGTCGGGACCGGGGAGCTGTTTTTT. The encoded protein is CSVDRGVVGTGELFF.

This chain uses TRBV5-5 with TRBJ2-7, with D hard to call. CDR1 and CDR2 (germline): SGHKS, YYEKEE (reference sequence). Trimming pared 4 bases from V and 0 bases from J, leaving 14 bases between. The CDR3 covers 15 residues. CDR3 DNA: TGTGCCAGCAGCCCCGTCCTACTTAGCTCCTACGAGCAGTACTTC. Protein sequence: CASSPVLLSSYEQYF.

The chain has TRBV7-2 and TRBJ1-1; possible D gene TRBD1, 5 bases. Trimming took off 7 bases at V and 1 base at J, with 13 bases between the two ends. The CDR3 contains 14 residues. Per germline, CDR1 SGHTA and CDR2 FQGNSA. The CDR3 sequence: CASTLRGKNTEAFF. The CDR3 nucleotides are TGTGCCAGCACCCTTAGGGGCAAGAACACTGAAGCTTTCTTT.

The chain couples TRBV2 to TRBJ2-3; D possibly corresponds to TRBD1 (6 bases). Trimming took off 0 bases at V and 14 bases at J, with 15 bases between the two ends. CDR1 is SNHLY and CDR2 is FYNNEI in the germline V gene. The CDR3 sequence is 13 residues long. CDR3 amino acids: CASSEAGTTKGYF. The CDR3 nucleotides read TGTGCCAGCAGTGAAGCAGGGACAACCAAGGGGTATTTT.

The chain combines TRBV20-1 with TRBJ2-4; D tentatively reads TRBD1 or TRBD2 (6 bases each). The CDR3 is 14 amino acids. V gave up 6 bases and J gave up 0 bases, with 12 bases separating them. Germline-derived CDR1 and CDR2 are DFQATT and SNEGSKA (reference sequence). The CDR3 DNA reads as TGCAGTGCGAGACGGGGGCTAGCCAAAAACATTCAGTACTTC. This sequence encodes CSARRGLAKNIQYF.